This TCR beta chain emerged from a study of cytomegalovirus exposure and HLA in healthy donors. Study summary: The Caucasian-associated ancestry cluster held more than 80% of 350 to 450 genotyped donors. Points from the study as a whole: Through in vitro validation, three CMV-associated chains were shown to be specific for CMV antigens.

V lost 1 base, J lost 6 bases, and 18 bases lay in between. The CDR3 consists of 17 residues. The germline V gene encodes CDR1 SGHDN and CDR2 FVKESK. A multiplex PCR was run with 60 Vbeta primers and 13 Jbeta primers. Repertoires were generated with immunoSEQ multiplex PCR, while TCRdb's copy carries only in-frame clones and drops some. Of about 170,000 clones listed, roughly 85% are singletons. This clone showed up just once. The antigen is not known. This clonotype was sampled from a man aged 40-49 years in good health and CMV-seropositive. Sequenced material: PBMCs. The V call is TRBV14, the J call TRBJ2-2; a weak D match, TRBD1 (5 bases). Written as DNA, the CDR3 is TGTGCCAGCAGCCAAGTGGCACAGGCTTTGTTCCCCGGGGAGCTGTTTTTT. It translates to CASSQVAQALFPGELFF.